This is a list of T cell receptor beta chains from one sample in a study of CD8 T cells in Susac syndrome. MiXCR was run by TCRdb on the immunoSEQ multiplex PCR reads, yielding one entry per CDR3 protein. Of 80,000 to 90,000 distinct CDR3 sequences in the sample, approximately 92% were seen once. The sample taken for sequencing was CD8+ T cells from PBMCs. These receptors all come from a human donor in good health. Both conserved end residues are part of each CDR3. A D gene is named only where the DNA matches it firmly. Expanded clones are given a class, and other clones once, few, many or no size at all.

j_call clone_size d_call v_call cdr3_aa
TRBJ2-5 - TRBD2 TRBV7-9 CASSSIGRAPQETQYF
TRBJ1-1 - - TRBV2 CASSEAFGGTEAFF
TRBJ1-3 once - TRBV25-1 CASSDRGVGTIYF
TRBJ2-7 - - TRBV3-1 CASSQTRTFYEQYF
TRBJ2-5 few TRBD2 TRBV19 CASSTLAEGQETQYF
TRBJ1-5 - - TRBV6-6 CASSSPGYNQPQHF
TRBJ2-7 - TRBD1 TRBV20-1 CSARGRQGAYEQYF
TRBJ1-6 - - TRBV15 CATSRERGNNSPLHF
TRBJ2-7 - TRBD2 TRBV27 CASSLLVGGTRYEQYF
TRBJ1-4 - TRBD1 TRBV5-1 CASSGGPGQGNEKLFF
TRBJ2-2 - - TRBV6-5 CASLQGGELFF
TRBJ2-7 - - TRBV9 CASSGSGLEQYF
TRBJ2-7 few TRBD1 TRBV4-1 CASSPPGGRATYEQYF
TRBJ1-6 - - TRBV23-1 CASSQRWSPLHF
TRBJ1-6 - - TRBV9 CASSEQRGNSPLHF
TRBJ2-7 - - TRBV27 CASSPLGNYEQYF
TRBJ2-3 - - TRBV20-1 CSALMDTQYF
TRBJ2-1 - - TRBV7-6 CASSGGTLSYNEQFF
TRBJ1-1 - - TRBV6-1 CASSDPDIGLNTEAFF
TRBJ1-2 - - TRBV5-6 CASRLQEGDSYGYTF
TRBJ2-7 - - TRBV3-1 CASSVGSYEQYF
TRBJ1-2 - TRBD1 TRBV7-9 CASSPGGQRRGYTF
TRBJ1-2 - TRBD1 TRBV7-9 CASSLVAYRGLGGYTF
TRBJ1-2 - - TRBV5-6 CASSPDQWGYTF
TRBJ2-1 - - TRBV4-1 CASSQGEEYNEQFF
TRBJ1-2 once - TRBV11-2 CASSLSARGYGYTF
TRBJ2-2 - TRBD2 TRBV9 CASSAPSGENTGELFF
TRBJ1-6 - - TRBV6-5 CASSSEGLGNSPLHF
TRBJ2-2 - - TRBV13 CASSLSTGELFF
TRBJ2-7 - TRBD1 TRBV3-1 CASSPGQGDLYEQYF
TRBJ2-4 - TRBD1 TRBV24-1 CATSRGAGGAAWYIQYF
TRBJ2-7 few TRBD1 TRBV7-3 CASSLNTGGYEQYF
TRBJ1-2 - - TRBV7-9 CASSLKGNYGYTF
TRBJ2-3 - - TRBV7-6 CASSLEIRDTQYF
TRBJ1-5 - TRBD1 TRBV19 CATWTGVSNQPQHF
TRBJ1-1 - - TRBV4-1 CASSQETRQGGEAFF
TRBJ1-4 - - TRBV9 CASSVGDATNEKLFF
TRBJ1-4 - - TRBV4-1 CASAGGNNEKLFF
TRBJ1-3 - - TRBV29-1 CSVSDSSFSGNTIYF
TRBJ2-5 - - TRBV12-3/TRBV12-4 CASGLSGDGETQYF
TRBJ2-1 - TRBD2 TRBV5-6 CASSLLGLAGVLAYNEQFF
TRBJ2-7 - - TRBV5-1 CASSQTGDSYEQYF